This T cell receptor beta chain was sequenced during a study of siplizumab effects on memory and regulatory T cells. Study results and limitations: The naive T cell population seemed more diverse than memory cells and seemed a major contributor to the alloresponse.

In regard to this clone: Its antigen is undetermined.

Produced via immunoSEQ multiplex PCR; TCRdb's table is partial and in-frame only. The repertoire holds about 120,000 clones, with 93% as singletons. Germline loops: CDR1 LNHDA, CDR2 SQIVND (reference sequence). V gave up 5 bases and J gave up 1 base, with 15 bases separating them. This CDR3 is built from 16 residues. The clonotype comes from a human donor in good health. The rearrangement links TRBV19 to TRBJ2-1; tentatively, D is TRBD1 (6 bases). Sequencing used non-Treg CD4+ T cells sorted from blood. Here the CDR3 DNA reads TGTGCCAGTAGTCCCTTCCAGGGGACGTCCTACAATGAGCAGTTCTTC. Residues: CASSPFQGTSYNEQFF.